This entry features one T cell receptor (beta chain) sequence. Its antigen remains unknown. The entry originates in a study of metastatic and nonmetastatic thyroid tumors. Findings of the study overall: Compared with benign nodules, malignant thyroid tumors were reported to have significantly higher TCR beta diversity in both blood and tumor.

The CDR3 extends over 14 amino acids. V was pared by 0 bases and J by 0 bases, with 9 bases between. The germline CDR1 and CDR2 sequences are DFQATT and SNEGSKA (reference sequence). TCRdb re-called clones from the PCR reads using MiXCR. The sample includes roughly 20,000 clones, about 16% of them seen just once. Among the patients, none had received any treatment before thyroid surgery. This chain links TRBV20-1 with TRBJ2-7; D is undetermined. The sequenced material came from blood. This receptor was identified in a male donor with papillary thyroid cancer or a benign thyroid nodule (not recorded which). Some clones in this sample may be carry-over from other donors' samples. The CDR3 bases are TGCAGTGCTAGAGATCCAGCAGGCTCCTACGAGCAGTACTTC. This gives the protein CSARDPAGSYEQYF.